These 18 T cell receptor beta chains originate from one sample sequenced in a study of T cells in Graves' hyperthyroidism and ophthalmopathy. Amplified regions were TCR beta CDR3 sequences from RNA transcripts. During a first-round RT-PCR of the TCR CDR3, the HTBI primer set was used. TCRdb recomputed calls from the multiplex PCR reads with MiXCR, one row per CDR3 protein. The sample shows around 370,000 distinct CDR3 sequences, approximately 17% of them seen only once. Sequenced sample: blood. The receptors stem from a young man with Graves' ophthalmopathy.

Ten or more counts support this clonotype. This chain uses TRBV4-1 with TRBJ1-5; D is uncertain. The CDR3 runs to 13 residues. Between the trimmed V and J ends, which lost 0 bases and 7 bases, there was a span of 7 bases. CDR1 and CDR2 (germline): MGHRA, YSYEKL. The CDR3 DNA follows: TGCGCCAGCAGCCAAGATCGGAGACAGCCCCAGCATTTT. Translated: CASSQDRRQPQHF.

This clonotype was counted between two and nine times. This rearrangement joins TRBV10-3 to TRBJ2-1; tentative D call: TRBD2 (7 bases). The CDR3 covers 16 residues. CDR1 and CDR2 from the germline V gene are ENHRY and SYGVKD. Trimming cost V 10 bases and J 0 bases, with 19 bases left between them. CDR3 sequence reads: CATWAGATSSYNEQFF. CDR3 nucleotides: TGTGCCACTTGGGCGGGGGCAACGAGCTCCTACAATGAGCAGTTCTTC.

The rearrangement links TRBV19 to TRBJ2-1, with D tentatively TRBD1 (5 bases). The CDR3 extends over 14 amino acids. Germline CDR1 reads LNHDA; CDR2 reads SQIVND (reference sequence). Trimming pared 1 base from V and 7 bases from J, leaving 11 bases between. This chain's CDR3 is CASSIGPRGNEQFF. Here the CDR3 DNA reads TGTGCCAGTAGTATAGGACCTAGGGGTAATGAGCAGTTCTTC.

This clonotype was observed many times. The rearrangement links TRBV5-5 to TRBJ1-2, with D unclear. The CDR3 extends over 17 amino acids. In germline, CDR1 is SGHKS, CDR2 YYEKEE (reference sequence). Trimming pared 2 bases from V and 0 bases from J, leaving 17 bases between. The CDR3 spells CASSFQISTTTNYGYTF. For the CDR3, the DNA is TGTGCCAGCAGCTTTCAGATCAGTACCACTACTAACTATGGCTACACCTTC.

The sample holds many counts of this clonotype. The chain is built from TRBV18 and TRBJ1-4; D not certain. The germline gives CDR1 KGHSH, CDR2 LQKENI. The CDR3 has 13 amino acids. Trimming cost V 2 bases and J 5 bases, with 6 bases left between them. DNA for the CDR3: TGTGCCAGCTCACCATCGCCAAATGAAAAACTGTTTTTT. Its protein product is CASSPSPNEKLFF. The full variable domain, rest sourced from reference TRBV18 and TRBJ1-4, is NAGVMQNPRHLVRRRGQEARLRCSPMKGHSHVYWYRQLPEEGLKFMVYLQKENIIDESGMPKERFSAEFPKEGPSILRIQQVVRGDSAAYFCASSPSPNEKLFFGSGTQLSVL.

CDR3: CASSLVYDAPLHF. The CDR3 DNA follows: TGTGCCAGCAGTTTAGTGTACGATGCACCCCTCCACTTT. This sequence joins TRBV12-3 or TRBV12-4 and TRBJ1-6; D is ambiguous. CDR3 length: 13 residues. V lost 1 base, J lost 11 bases, and 9 bases lay in between.

This clonotype was seen ten or more times. The chain carries TRBV7-9 and TRBJ1-1; no firm D call. Germline CDR1 is SEHNR and CDR2 is FQNEAQ (reference sequence). V lost 0 bases to trimming and J lost 1 base, with 6 bases between them. The CDR3 has 14 residues. The CDR3 nucleotides read TGTGCCAGCAGCTTAGCGGTAGGGAACACTGAAGCTTTCTTT. It codes for CASSLAVGNTEAFF.

A remark on this clonotype: A much larger clone differs by one base, so this may be a read error. V gene TRBV20-1 combines with J gene TRBJ2-2; unclear D gene. The germline gives CDR1 DFQATT, CDR2 SNEGSKA (reference sequence). This CDR3 spans 16 amino acids. V was cut by 4 bases and J by 4 bases, with 19 bases left in between. Written as DNA, the CDR3 is TGCAGTGCTACCGGAGAAGGTAGCCTCGGCACCGGGGAGCTGTTTTTT. Protein product: CSATGEGSLGTGELFF.

This clonotype appeared many times. The chain links TRBV11-2 to TRBJ2-3; no clear D gene. This CDR3 comprises 14 residues. Germline V CDR1 and CDR2: SGHAT, FQNNGV. V lost 5 bases and J 2 bases, leaving 11 bases between the germline ends. The CDR3 nucleotides are TGTGCCAGCAGCCCGCGACTTTTCACAGATACGCAGTATTTT. Translation gives CASSPRLFTDTQYF.

Ten or more counts support this clonotype. The chain links TRBV20-1 to TRBJ1-5; D unclear. The V end was cut by 4 bases, the J end by 6 bases, with 16 bases between. The CDR3 has 14 residues. Germline V gives CDR1 DFQATT, CDR2 SNEGSKA (reference sequence). The chain's CDR3 is CSATPLSRFQPQHF. Written as DNA, the CDR3 is TGCAGTGCTACTCCCTTAAGTAGATTTCAGCCCCAGCATTTT.

This clonotype came up many times. The chain employs TRBV28 and TRBJ2-7, with D perhaps TRBD1 (6 bases). V was shortened by 3 bases and J by 1 base, with 16 bases between the two germline ends. This CDR3 has 16 residues. Germline-derived CDR1 and CDR2 are MDHEN and SYDVKM. In DNA, the CDR3 is TGTGCCAGCAGTTTGGACAGACTTTTAAGGTCCTACGAGCAGTACTTC. It is translated as CASSLDRLLRSYEQYF.

The CDR3 sequence: CASSSFGGQNEQFF. The CDR3 DNA is TGTGCCAGCAGCTCCTTCGGGGGGCAGAATGAGCAGTTCTTC. The rearrangement links TRBV5-5 to TRBJ2-1; possible D gene TRBD2, 7 bases. Trimming shortened V by 3 bases and J by 7 bases, and 14 bases separated the two germline ends. Looked up from germline, CDR1 is SGHKS and CDR2 is YYEKEE (reference sequence). The length of the CDR3 is 14 residues.

The chain is built from TRBV19 and TRBJ1-2; TRBD1 might be the D (6 bases). This CDR3 contains 15 residues. The V gene's germline CDR1 is LNHDA and CDR2 SQIVND (reference sequence). Trimming cost V 6 bases and J 1 base, with 15 bases left between them. CDR3 residues: CASRMRGTYNYGYTF. The DNA of the CDR3 is TGTGCCAGTAGGATGAGGGGGACCTATAACTATGGCTACACCTTC.

This clonotype came up many times. One junction end does not reproduce the germline sequence, and a read error may be involved. V usage is TRBV5-1 and J usage is TRBJ1-1, with 8 bases matching TRBD1. Germline-derived CDR1 and CDR2 are SGHRS and YFSETQ. The CDR3 length is 13 residues. CDR3 in DNA: TGTGCCAGCAGCATCACAGGGGGCACTGAAGCTTTCTTT. It yields the protein CASSITGGTEAFF.

The CDR3 loop reads CASSLTGTTNEKLFF. The CDR3 nucleotides are TGCGCCAGCAGCTTAACAGGAACAACTAATGAAAAACTGTTTTTT. The J gene is TRBJ1-4, the V gene TRBV5-1; D is possibly TRBD1 (5 bases). Germline-derived CDR1 and CDR2 are SGHRS and YFSETQ. V lost 2 bases and J lost 0, with 8 bases in between. The CDR3 has 15 amino acids.

The chain employs TRBV4-1 and TRBJ1-1; the D is unclear. Germline loops: CDR1 MGHRA, CDR2 YSYEKL. This CDR3 spans 14 amino acids. Trimming left V 2 bases short and J 4 bases short, with 11 bases between. CDR3: CASSQPLGRTEAFF. In DNA, the CDR3 is TGCGCCAGCAGCCAACCATTAGGACGCACTGAAGCTTTCTTT.

The sample holds many counts of this clonotype. V is TRBV6-1 and J is TRBJ1-5; D possibly corresponds to TRBD1 (5 bases). CDR1 is MNHNS, CDR2 SASEGT, per germline. This CDR3 is 15 amino acids long. V dropped 6 bases and J dropped 0 bases, with 12 bases sitting between them. The DNA of the CDR3 is TGTGCCAGCAGACCCGGACACCATAGCAATCAGCCCCAGCATTTT. Its translation: CASRPGHHSNQPQHF.

This clonotype showed up many times. V usage is TRBV28 and J usage is TRBJ1-3, with a weak D call TRBD1 (5 bases). The CDR3 is made up of 16 amino acids. V shed 4 bases and J shed 2 bases, with 15 bases lying between them. The germline gives CDR1 MDHEN, CDR2 SYDVKM. CDR3 loop: CASSSPAGIPGNTIYF. In DNA form, the CDR3 reads TGTGCCAGCAGTTCCCCCGCAGGGATCCCTGGAAACACCATATATTTT.